This TCR beta chain is drawn from a study of T cell responses to AZD1222 COVID-19 vaccine. Here immunoSEQ multiplex PCR was the method, and the copy in TCRdb shows in-frame clones only, minus some. The sample holds 100,000 or so clones, roughly 87% seen once. V gave up 5 bases and J gave up 0 bases; unmatched junction bases: 18. The length of the CDR3 is 19 residues. Germline V gene lookup returns CDR1 GTSNPN and CDR2 SVGIG (reference sequence). This rearrangement joins TRBV30 to TRBJ2-2; TRBD1 agrees at 7 bases. The input for sequencing was peripheral blood, taken 28 days after the second AZD1222 dose. This receptor was taken from an adult who received the AZD1222 COVID-19 vaccine. CDR3 residues: CAWLTRLGQAKANTGELFF. DNA of the CDR3: TGTGCCTGGCTTACACGCCTTGGACAGGCGAAAGCGAACACCGGGGAGCTGTTTTTT.